These T cell receptor beta chains were read from a single sample in a study of cytomegalovirus exposure and HLA in healthy donors. The method was immunoSEQ multiplex PCR; TCRdb's version includes in-frame clones alone and lacks a portion of them. The sample has 120,000 or so clones, around 90% seen once; the top ten hold approximately 2.1%. Input material: PBMCs. The source of these receptors is a woman under 30 in good health and CMV-seronegative. Both conserved end residues are part of each CDR3. D genes are given only for firm matches. Only some rows state a clone size, as once, few, many or a class for expanded clones.

clone_size: NA; cdr3_length: 15; v_call: TRBV28; d_call: NA; j_call: TRBJ2-2; cdr3_aa: CASSLTGGNTGELFF; cdr3_nt: TGTGCCAGCAGTTTAACAGGCGGAAACACCGGGGAGCTGTTTTTT
clone_size: once; cdr3_length: 13; v_call: TRBV5-5; d_call: TRBD1; j_call: TRBJ1-2; cdr3_aa: CASRRTGGYGYTF; cdr3_nt: TGTGCCAGCAGAAGGACAGGGGGCTATGGCTACACCTTC
clone_size: NA; cdr3_length: 16; v_call: TRBV7-3; d_call: NA; j_call: TRBJ2-1; cdr3_aa: CASSWGGQSSYNEQFF; cdr3_nt: TGTGCCAGCAGCTGGGGCGGACAAAGCTCCTACAATGAGCAGTTCTTC
clone_size: NA; cdr3_length: 14; v_call: TRBV5-1; d_call: NA; j_call: TRBJ2-7; cdr3_aa: CASSPQPGSYEQYF; cdr3_nt: TGCGCCAGCAGCCCCCAACCGGGGTCCTACGAGCAGTACTTC
clone_size: NA; cdr3_length: 17; v_call: TRBV2; d_call: NA; j_call: TRBJ2-3; cdr3_aa: CASSVGTLGSGADTQYF; cdr3_nt: TGTGCCAGCAGTGTTGGGACATTAGGGAGTGGCGCAGATACGCAGTATTTT
clone_size: NA; cdr3_length: 13; v_call: TRBV11-1; d_call: NA; j_call: TRBJ2-7; cdr3_aa: CASSLPGTYEQYF; cdr3_nt: TGTGCCAGCAGCCTCCCAGGGACCTACGAGCAGTACTTC
clone_size: few; cdr3_length: 15; v_call: TRBV27; d_call: TRBD1; j_call: TRBJ1-1; cdr3_aa: CASSLRQGAKAEAFF; cdr3_nt: TGTGCCAGCAGTTTACGCCAGGGGGCGAAAGCTGAAGCTTTCTTT
clone_size: NA; cdr3_length: 16; v_call: TRBV14; d_call: NA; j_call: TRBJ1-2; cdr3_aa: CASSQGTDRLYYGYTF; cdr3_nt: TGTGCCAGCAGCCAAGGAACGGACAGACTCTACTATGGCTACACCTTC
clone_size: once; cdr3_length: 15; v_call: TRBV19; d_call: TRBD2; j_call: TRBJ2-5; cdr3_aa: CASGTSGRAEETQYF; cdr3_nt: TGTGCCAGCGGGACTAGCGGGAGGGCCGAAGAGACCCAGTACTTC
clone_size: NA; cdr3_length: 14; v_call: TRBV11-2; d_call: NA; j_call: TRBJ2-7; cdr3_aa: CASSLDGGAREQYF; cdr3_nt: TGTGCCAGCAGCTTAGATGGGGGGGCTAGAGAGCAGTACTTC
clone_size: NA; cdr3_length: 16; v_call: TRBV5-4; d_call: NA; j_call: TRBJ2-5; cdr3_aa: CASSPGFSSPQETQYF; cdr3_nt: TGTGCCAGCAGCCCGGGGTTCTCCAGCCCCCAAGAGACCCAGTACTTC
clone_size: NA; cdr3_length: 15; v_call: TRBV5-1; d_call: NA; j_call: TRBJ1-1; cdr3_aa: CASSLMTGMNTEAFF; cdr3_nt: TGCGCCAGCAGCTTGATGACAGGCATGAACACTGAAGCTTTCTTT
clone_size: NA; cdr3_length: 15; v_call: TRBV5-1; d_call: TRBD2; j_call: TRBJ2-1; cdr3_aa: CASSKYSGGGDEQFF; cdr3_nt: TGCGCCAGCAGCAAGTATAGCGGGGGCGGCGATGAGCAGTTCTTC
clone_size: NA; cdr3_length: 15; v_call: TRBV7-8; d_call: NA; j_call: TRBJ2-2; cdr3_aa: CASSLAPQYGGELFF; cdr3_nt: TGTGCCAGCAGCTTAGCCCCTCAGTATGGCGGGGAGCTGTTTTTT
clone_size: NA; cdr3_length: 16; v_call: TRBV19; d_call: NA; j_call: TRBJ1-1; cdr3_aa: CATGGSPHLMNTEAFF; cdr3_nt: TGTGCCACGGGCGGGTCTCCACACCTCATGAACACTGAAGCTTTCTTT
clone_size: NA; cdr3_length: 15; v_call: TRBV5-1; d_call: NA; j_call: TRBJ1-1; cdr3_aa: CASSLGPGMNTEAFF; cdr3_nt: TGCGCCAGCAGCTTGGGACCAGGGATGAACACTGAAGCTTTCTTT
clone_size: NA; cdr3_length: 13; v_call: TRBV9; d_call: NA; j_call: TRBJ2-1; cdr3_aa: CASSVGGAGEQFF; cdr3_nt: TGTGCCAGCAGCGTAGGTGGAGCGGGTGAGCAGTTCTTC
clone_size: once; cdr3_length: 15; v_call: TRBV5-1; d_call: TRBD2; j_call: TRBJ2-3; cdr3_aa: CASSRGDSSTDTQYF; cdr3_nt: TGCGCCAGCAGCCGGGGGGACTCTAGCACAGATACGCAGTATTTT
clone_size: NA; cdr3_length: 13; v_call: TRBV7-2; d_call: NA; j_call: TRBJ1-3; cdr3_aa: CASSRFGGNTIYF; cdr3_nt: TGTGCCAGCAGCCGATTCGGTGGAAACACCATATATTTT
clone_size: NA; cdr3_length: 15; v_call: TRBV14; d_call: NA; j_call: TRBJ2-7; cdr3_aa: CASSQYIGDNYEQYF; cdr3_nt: TGTGCCAGCAGCCAATATATCGGGGATAACTACGAGCAGTACTTC
clone_size: NA; cdr3_length: 15; v_call: TRBV6-5; d_call: NA; j_call: TRBJ2-1; cdr3_aa: CASSYRESSYNEQFF; cdr3_nt: TGTGCCAGCAGTTACCGAGAGAGCTCCTACAATGAGCAGTTCTTC
clone_size: NA; cdr3_length: 17; v_call: TRBV11-1; d_call: TRBD2; j_call: TRBJ2-1; cdr3_aa: CASSFRTSGSSYNEQFF; cdr3_nt: TGTGCCAGCAGCTTCAGGACTAGCGGTAGCTCCTACAATGAGCAGTTCTTC
clone_size: NA; cdr3_length: 16; v_call: TRBV28; d_call: NA; j_call: TRBJ2-7; cdr3_aa: CASSQIQGRFKYEQYF; cdr3_nt: TGTGCCAGCAGTCAAATACAGGGGAGGTTTAAGTACGAGCAGTACTTC
clone_size: NA; cdr3_length: 14; v_call: TRBV27; d_call: TRBD2; j_call: TRBJ2-1; cdr3_aa: CASRDGGAYNEQFF; cdr3_nt: TGTGCCAGCAGGGACGGGGGGGCCTACAATGAGCAGTTCTTC
clone_size: once; cdr3_length: 15; v_call: TRBV7-2; d_call: TRBD1; j_call: TRBJ2-1; cdr3_aa: CASSLPTGSNNEQFF; cdr3_nt: TGTGCCAGCAGCCTACCGACAGGGAGCAACAATGAGCAGTTCTTC
clone_size: NA; cdr3_length: 15; v_call: TRBV28; d_call: NA; j_call: TRBJ2-2; cdr3_aa: CASSFDRRKAGELFF; cdr3_nt: TGTGCCAGCAGTTTCGACAGGCGGAAAGCCGGGGAGCTGTTTTTT
clone_size: NA; cdr3_length: 13; v_call: TRBV28; d_call: NA; j_call: TRBJ1-2; cdr3_aa: CASSLGLEGRYTF; cdr3_nt: TGTGCCAGCAGTTTAGGCCTCGAGGGTCGCTACACCTTC
clone_size: NA; cdr3_length: 14; v_call: TRBV10-2; d_call: NA; j_call: TRBJ2-7; cdr3_aa: CASSDYSGQGEQYF; cdr3_nt: TGCGCCAGCAGTGACTATTCGGGACAAGGCGAGCAGTACTTC
clone_size: NA; cdr3_length: 13; v_call: TRBV11-2; d_call: NA; j_call: TRBJ2-1; cdr3_aa: CASSPRYENEQFF; cdr3_nt: TGTGCCAGCAGCCCCAGGTATGAAAATGAGCAGTTCTTC
clone_size: NA; cdr3_length: 15; v_call: TRBV21-1; d_call: NA; j_call: TRBJ1-5; cdr3_aa: CASSKDQQGNQPQHF; cdr3_nt: TGTGCCAGCAGCAAAGATCAACAGGGAAATCAGCCCCAGCATTTT
clone_size: few; cdr3_length: 16; v_call: TRBV7-2; d_call: NA; j_call: TRBJ2-5; cdr3_aa: CASSAATSGGQETQYF; cdr3_nt: TGTGCCAGCAGCGCCGCTACTAGTGGGGGGCAAGAGACCCAGTACTTC
clone_size: NA; cdr3_length: 12; v_call: TRBV6-6; d_call: NA; j_call: TRBJ1-1; cdr3_aa: CASSLRGSEAFF; cdr3_nt: TGTGCCAGCAGTTTAAGGGGATCTGAAGCTTTCTTT
clone_size: NA; cdr3_length: 13; v_call: TRBV12-5; d_call: NA; j_call: TRBJ2-5; cdr3_aa: CASGFGGPETQYF; cdr3_nt: TGTGCTAGTGGTTTTGGAGGGCCGGAGACCCAGTACTTC
clone_size: NA; cdr3_length: 14; v_call: TRBV28; d_call: NA; j_call: TRBJ2-7; cdr3_aa: CASSLGGGPHEQYF; cdr3_nt: TGTGCCAGCAGTTTGGGAGGGGGGCCCCACGAGCAGTACTTC
clone_size: NA; cdr3_length: 14; v_call: TRBV5-6; d_call: TRBD1; j_call: TRBJ1-1; cdr3_aa: CASARGTANTEAFF; cdr3_nt: TGTGCCAGCGCCCGCGGGACAGCGAACACTGAAGCTTTCTTT
clone_size: once; cdr3_length: 15; v_call: TRBV28; d_call: NA; j_call: TRBJ2-7; cdr3_aa: CASSLLSTGRYEQYF; cdr3_nt: TGTGCCAGCAGTTTATTATCGACAGGGAGGTACGAGCAGTACTTC
clone_size: NA; cdr3_length: 13; v_call: TRBV29-1; d_call: TRBD1; j_call: TRBJ2-2; cdr3_aa: CSVRQGAIGELFF; cdr3_nt: TGCAGCGTTCGACAGGGGGCTATCGGGGAGCTGTTTTTT
clone_size: NA; cdr3_length: 16; v_call: TRBV18; d_call: TRBD2; j_call: TRBJ2-1; cdr3_aa: CASSPPRGGAYNEQFF; cdr3_nt: TGTGCCAGCTCACCACCGCGCGGGGGGGCCTACAATGAGCAGTTCTTC
clone_size: NA; cdr3_length: 15; v_call: TRBV5-4; d_call: NA; j_call: TRBJ2-7; cdr3_aa: CASSLEGASSYEQYF; cdr3_nt: TGTGCCAGCAGCTTGGAAGGGGCCAGCTCCTACGAGCAGTACTTC
clone_size: NA; cdr3_length: 16; v_call: TRBV10-3; d_call: NA; j_call: TRBJ1-1; cdr3_aa: CAIRKTEGSSDTEAFF; cdr3_nt: TGTGCCATCAGAAAAACGGAGGGTTCATCGGACACTGAAGCTTTCTTT
clone_size: NA; cdr3_length: 14; v_call: TRBV9; d_call: NA; j_call: TRBJ2-7; cdr3_aa: CASSVFPRGDEQYF; cdr3_nt: TGTGCCAGCAGCGTATTTCCCAGGGGCGACGAGCAGTACTTC
clone_size: NA; cdr3_length: 19; v_call: TRBV5-1; d_call: NA; j_call: TRBJ2-2; cdr3_aa: CASTPWASLGNPNTGELFF; cdr3_nt: TGCGCCAGCACCCCGTGGGCTAGCCTTGGTAATCCGAACACCGGGGAGCTGTTTTTT
clone_size: NA; cdr3_length: 15; v_call: TRBV28; d_call: TRBD2; j_call: TRBJ2-1; cdr3_aa: CASRTTSGNYNEQFF; cdr3_nt: TGTGCCAGCAGGACGACTAGCGGGAATTACAATGAGCAGTTCTTC
clone_size: NA; cdr3_length: 16; v_call: TRBV6-1; d_call: TRBD2; j_call: TRBJ2-1; cdr3_aa: CASSDSGTSLRNEQFF; cdr3_nt: TGTGCCAGCAGTGATTCCGGGACTAGCCTCCGGAATGAGCAGTTCTTC
clone_size: NA; cdr3_length: 18; v_call: TRBV2; d_call: TRBD2; j_call: TRBJ2-1; cdr3_aa: CASSEGGGSGRVGNEQFF; cdr3_nt: TGTGCCAGCAGTGAAGGTGGGGGTAGCGGGAGGGTCGGGAATGAGCAGTTCTTC
clone_size: NA; cdr3_length: 14; v_call: TRBV5-1; d_call: TRBD2; j_call: TRBJ2-7; cdr3_aa: CASSLRAGGDEQYF; cdr3_nt: TGCGCCAGCAGCTTGAGAGCGGGAGGTGACGAGCAGTACTTC
clone_size: NA; cdr3_length: 16; v_call: TRBV9; d_call: TRBD1; j_call: TRBJ1-1; cdr3_aa: CASSADQGASNTEAFF; cdr3_nt: TGTGCCAGCAGCGCGGACCAGGGGGCCTCAAACACTGAAGCTTTCTTT
clone_size: NA; cdr3_length: 12; v_call: TRBV28; d_call: NA; j_call: TRBJ1-5; cdr3_aa: CASTWGEQPQHF; cdr3_nt: TGTGCCAGTACCTGGGGAGAGCAGCCCCAGCATTTT
clone_size: NA; cdr3_length: 13; v_call: TRBV18; d_call: NA; j_call: TRBJ1-1; cdr3_aa: CASSPGQNTEAFF; cdr3_nt: TGTGCCAGCTCACCAGGCCAGAACACTGAAGCTTTCTTT
clone_size: NA; cdr3_length: 16; v_call: TRBV5-1; d_call: TRBD1; j_call: TRBJ2-2; cdr3_aa: CASSTGQGANTGELFF; cdr3_nt: TGCGCCAGCAGCACGGGACAGGGCGCGAACACCGGGGAGCTGTTTTTT
clone_size: NA; cdr3_length: 14; v_call: TRBV5-4; d_call: TRBD1; j_call: TRBJ1-1; cdr3_aa: CASSLAAGGTEAFF; cdr3_nt: TGTGCCAGCAGCTTGGCCGCAGGGGGCACTGAAGCTTTCTTT
clone_size: once; cdr3_length: 13; v_call: TRBV19; d_call: NA; j_call: TRBJ1-1; cdr3_aa: CASSESLNTEAFF; cdr3_nt: TGTGCCAGTAGCGAGAGTCTGAACACTGAAGCTTTCTTT
clone_size: NA; cdr3_length: 16; v_call: TRBV7-8; d_call: NA; j_call: TRBJ2-5; cdr3_aa: CASSSHFRGPEETQYF; cdr3_nt: TGTGCCAGCAGCTCCCACTTCAGGGGCCCGGAAGAGACCCAGTACTTC
clone_size: NA; cdr3_length: 16; v_call: TRBV9; d_call: TRBD2; j_call: TRBJ2-3; cdr3_aa: CASSLTPGLASDTQYF; cdr3_nt: TGTGCCAGCAGCCTCACGCCGGGACTAGCGTCAGATACGCAGTATTTT